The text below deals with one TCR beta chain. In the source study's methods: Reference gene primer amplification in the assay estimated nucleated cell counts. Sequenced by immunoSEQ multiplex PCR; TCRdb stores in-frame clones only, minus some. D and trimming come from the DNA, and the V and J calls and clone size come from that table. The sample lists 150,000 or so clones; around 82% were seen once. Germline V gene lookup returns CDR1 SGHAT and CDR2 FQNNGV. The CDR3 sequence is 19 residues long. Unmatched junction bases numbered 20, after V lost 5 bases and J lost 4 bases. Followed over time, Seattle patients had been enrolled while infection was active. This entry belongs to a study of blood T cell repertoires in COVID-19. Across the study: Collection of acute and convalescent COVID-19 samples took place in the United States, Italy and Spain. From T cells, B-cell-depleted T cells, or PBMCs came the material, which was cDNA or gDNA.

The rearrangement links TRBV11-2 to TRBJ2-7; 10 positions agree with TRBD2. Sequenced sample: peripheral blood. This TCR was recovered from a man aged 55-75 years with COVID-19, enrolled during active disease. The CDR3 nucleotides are TGTGCCAGCAGCCCGATACGCCGACAGCGGGAGGGCCAGTCGTACGAGCAGTACTTC. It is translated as CASSPIRRQREGQSYEQYF.